This T cell receptor (beta chain) was profiled in a study of vaccination effects on CD4 cells after COVID-19. In the ViraFEST assay, antigen-specific CD4+ clonotypes were identified by expansion after peptide-pool stimulation. Culture lasted 10 days before CD4+ T cell isolation. Vaccine recipients, nucleocapsid antibody negative, had no prior SARS-CoV-2 infection. Points from the study as a whole: Researchers report that only 1 of 255 vaccine-induced clones in healthy vaccinees cross-reacted with common cold coronaviruses. The study found marked clonal contraction of infection- and vaccine-induced clones late after vaccination.

Libraries were prepared by immunoSEQ multiplex PCR; TCRdb keeps only in-frame clonotypes and omits some of them. This table holds 50,000 to 65,000 clones, roughly 80% found once. As for this clone: Its antigen is as yet unknown.

The starting material was CD4+ T cells from PBMCs cultured with HCoV-229E spike peptides, obtained before COVID-19 vaccination. The receptor's source is a human donor who received a COVID-19 vaccine.

The CDR3 reads CASRPPGQLNYGYTF. In DNA form, the CDR3 reads TGTGCCAGCAGACCTCCGGGACAACTTAACTATGGCTACACCTTC. J is TRBJ1-2 and V is TRBV6-5; TRBD1 might be the D (6 bases). CDR1 is MNHEY, CDR2 SVGAGI, per germline. The length of the CDR3 is 15 residues. Deletions cut 6 bases from V and 1 base from J, with 15 bases between.